Sequencing of this T cell receptor beta chain was carried out in a study of T cell responses to AZD1222 COVID-19 vaccine (dated by TCRdb to about 2021). For the study in its entirety: Because spike-specific TCR depth and breadth did not differ between the two schedules, AZD1222 recipients who got a second dose at roughly 4 weeks were pooled with those who got a second dose at roughly 12 weeks. Trial participants were enrolled by age into 18-55, 56-69 and 70-plus year subgroups, with approximately 150, 28 and 58 TCR-sequenced participants respectively. TCR sequencing was performed for more than 230 trial participants, of whom 207 were given two doses of AZD1222 and around 25 were given two doses of MenACWY control vaccine.

Concerning this clone itself: The target of this receptor is not known. The record has no base qualities; no much larger clone is one base away.

Overall study outcomes, separate from this receptor: The vaccine-associated CD4 TCRs covered the entire spike protein, and the dominant responses fell in regions 160-218 and 743-854. Reportedly, almost half of the unique spike-specific TCRs recognized epitopes lying outside the regions that are mutated in the B.1.351 and B.1.1.7 variants. Conclusions about previously exposed vaccinees are limited because only six or seven AZD1222 recipients were SARS-CoV-2 seropositive at baseline. In the small 56-69-year group, the increase in depth fell short of significance, most likely because of low power. Because no samples from the day 14 peak response were available, repertoires could be characterized only after the peak T cell response. Participants were mostly white British and included more females than males, and it was suggested by the authors that clonal diversity may have been underestimated. Spike-specific TCR breadth and depth rose significantly after two AZD1222 doses compared with day 0 and with MenACWY recipients.

The CDR3 regions of human TCRbeta chains were subjected to immunosequencing. The published analysis was carried out like this. TCRs in the repertoires were matched against a reference library of SARS-CoV-2-specific TCRs that had been generated with the MIRA antigen-specificity platform. Breadth was defined as the fraction of unique TCRs that were SARS-CoV-2-associated, and depth was defined as the fraction of total T cells that were SARS-CoV-2-associated. Using the MIRA data, each spike-specific TCR was assigned both to the spike region to which the TCR was reactive and to a CD4 or CD8 class. Log10-transformed breadth and depth values were compared by one-way ANOVA with Sidak's multiple comparisons tests. Held by TCRdb, this immuneACCESS table contains in-frame sequences only and omits some clones. Under half of the omission traces to an unresolved V gene where checked; the cause of the rest is unknown. V and J calls and clone size follow that table, whereas D and trimming were derived from the DNA. The sample table lists some 200,000 clones, about nine tenths of them with a count of one. The top ten hold 0.75% to 1% of the sample.

The sample's time point label, in plain terms: baseline before first vaccination. Vaccinee samples came from UK trials COV001 and COV002, including a single-blind randomized controlled phase 2/3 trial of AZD1222 (ChAdOx1 nCoV-19) in healthy adults. For TCRbeta chain sequencing, PBMC samples from trial participants were taken at day 0 and at day 28 after the second dose. The CDR3 goes from the cysteine to the phenylalanine over 14 residues. This entry keeps only the CDR3 DNA: 42 bases, framed from base 1. Cut back by 7 bases and 1 base, the V and J ends lie 14 bases apart. For CDR1 and CDR2, the germline V gene lists SGDLS and YYNGEE.

This sequence originates from an adult in good health. The sequencing used peripheral blood, collected on day 0 of AZD1222 vaccination. The rearrangement combines TRBV9 with TRBJ2-5; TRBD1 is a possible D gene, resting on 5 matching bases. The CDR3 reads as follows: CASSKGAGQETQYF. Here is the DNA: TGTGCCAGCTCCAAAGGGGCAGGCCAAGAGACCCAGTACTTC.